The 12 T cell receptor beta chains in this list originate from one sample, sequenced in a study of T-cell memory formation after mild COVID-19 (dated by TCRdb to the early 2020s). Library preparation used 5' RACE. Instrument used: Illumina NovaSeq 6000. In TCRdb, the public reads were trimmed at Q25 with fastp and aligned with MiXCR, with productive beta chains retained. Every distinct CDR3 protein forms one entry, paired with its most common genes and DNA. The sample data list roughly 450,000 distinct CDR3 sequences, and 15% to 20% of these were observed just once. Of the sample, over 9% is held by the ten largest clones. Sequencing was done on a sample of PBMCs or a T cell subset sorted from them (not recorded which). All receptors derive from an adult woman who had mild COVID-19 (a few samples of this study predate the infection). The sample titles of this study are shuffled in the database, so cell type and time point are left out; the donor was told from shared clones.

This chain connects TRBV5-6 to TRBJ2-5, with 7 bases that match TRBD2. This CDR3 has 12 amino acids. Germline assignment: CDR1 SGHDT and CDR2 YYEEEE. The V segment lost 7 bases and the J segment 3 bases; nucleotides outside the gene matches: 3. The DNA for the CDR3 is TGTGCCAGCGGGACTAATAAAGAGACCCAGTACTTC. Translation gives CASGTNKETQYF.

This chain links TRBV7-6 with TRBJ2-7, with a tentative D call TRBD2 (6 bases). Trimming pared 5 bases from V and 4 bases from J, leaving 18 bases between. The CDR3 has 15 amino acids. CDR1 SGHVS and CDR2 FNYEAQ come from the germline V gene. The CDR3 is CASSPLKGEVYEQYF. DNA for the CDR3: TGTGCCAGCAGCCCCTTGAAAGGGGAGGTGTACGAGCAGTACTTC.

This clonotype was recorded a few times. V usage is TRBV5-5 and J usage is TRBJ1-3; 9 bases line up with TRBD1. V trimming: 2 bases; J trimming: 2 bases; junction bases outside the gene matches: 5. CDR3 length: 16 residues. Germline CDR1 reads SGHKS; CDR2 reads YYEKEE (reference sequence). CDR3 sequence (DNA): TGTGCCAGCAGCTTTGTAGGACAGGGGACTGGAAACACCATATATTTT. Amino acid sequence: CASSFVGQGTGNTIYF.

This clonotype has more than one count but fewer than ten. The chain links TRBV10-3 to TRBJ1-1; D perhaps matches TRBD1 (5 bases). In germline, CDR1 is ENHRY, CDR2 SYGVKD. The CDR3 loop spans 14 amino acids. Trimming pared 7 bases from V and 2 bases from J, leaving 14 bases between. The CDR3 protein is CAINGGGDNTEAFF. For the CDR3, the DNA is TGTGCCATCAACGGGGGAGGGGACAACACTGAAGCTTTCTTT.

The gene calls are TRBV11-3 and TRBJ1-1, with D unclear. The CDR3 covers 12 residues. Germline CDR1 reads SGHNT; CDR2 reads YENEEA. V was clipped by 5 bases and J by 4 bases, with 8 bases between them. The CDR3 spells CASSPMGTEAFF. In DNA, the CDR3 is TGTGCCAGCAGCCCAATGGGCACTGAAGCTTTCTTT.

This chain uses TRBV6-5 with TRBJ2-7; weak D call: TRBD1 (5 bases). The germline gives CDR1 MNHEY, CDR2 SVGAGI. V dropped 6 bases and J dropped 4 bases, with 10 bases sitting between them. This CDR3 is 12 amino acids long. The CDR3 DNA sequence: TGTGCCAGCAGCCTCAACAGGTACGAGCAGTACTTC. It yields the protein CASSLNRYEQYF.

This clonotype appeared a few times. V is TRBV4-1 and J is TRBJ1-4; the match to TRBD1 covers 7 bases. With V trimmed by 1 base and J by 4 bases, 6 bases remained unmatched. CDR1 is MGHRA, CDR2 YSYEKL, per germline. The CDR3 spans 16 residues. CDR3 sequence (DNA): TGCGCCAGCAGCCAAGGTCTGGACAGGTTTAATGAAAAACTGTTTTTT. This codes for CASSQGLDRFNEKLFF.

This clonotype turned up a few times. The chain is built from TRBV7-2 and TRBJ2-1; TRBD2 aligns across 7 bases. Germline loops: CDR1 SGHTA, CDR2 FQGNSA. V lost 2 bases to trimming and J lost 0 bases; unmatched junction nucleotides: 7. The CDR3 runs 17 residues. CDR3: CASSLRLGGSSYNEQFF. The CDR3 coding sequence is TGTGCCAGCAGCTTAAGGCTTGGCGGGAGCTCCTACAATGAGCAGTTCTTC.

This clonotype was recorded a few times. The J gene is TRBJ1-1, the V gene TRBV7-9; possible D gene TRBD1, 5 bases. The V end was cut by 5 bases, the J end by 4 bases, with 17 bases between. The CDR3 has 15 amino acids. Per germline, CDR1 SEHNR and CDR2 FQNEAQ (reference sequence). This CDR3 reads CASSPQAGTSTEAFF. DNA of the CDR3: TGTGCCAGCAGCCCCCAGGCGGGGACCTCCACTGAAGCTTTCTTT.

The chain recombines TRBV30 with TRBJ1-2; the match to TRBD1 covers 8 bases. The V gene end was trimmed by 7 bases and the J gene end by 2 bases; junction bases not matched to a gene: 6. The CDR3 length is 13 residues. In germline, CDR1 is GTSNPN, CDR2 SVGIG (reference sequence). Here the CDR3 reads CASQGAANYGYTF. Written as DNA, the CDR3 is TGTGCCTCTCAGGGGGCCGCAAACTATGGCTACACCTTC.

The chain uses TRBV6-6 and TRBJ2-6; D unclear. Trimming cost V 2 bases and J 4 bases, with 3 bases left between them. Per the germline V gene, CDR1 is MNHNY and CDR2 is SVGAGI (reference sequence). The CDR3 length is 13 residues. The CDR3 DNA is TGTGCCAGCAGTTACGCCGGGGCCAACGTCCTGACTTTC. It yields the protein CASSYAGANVLTF.

The rearrangement joins TRBV6-2 or TRBV6-3 to TRBJ2-3, with 13 bases identical to TRBD2. J was trimmed by 5 bases and V by 8 bases; bases with no gene match: 7. This CDR3 spans 15 amino acids. CDR1 is MNHEY and CDR2 is SVGEGT in the germline V gene. The CDR3 is CASYRTSGSRDTQYF. CDR3 DNA: TGTGCCAGCTACCGGACTAGCGGGAGCCGAGATACGCAGTATTTT.